This T cell receptor beta chain was documented in a study of cytomegalovirus exposure and HLA in healthy donors. Study conclusions and caveats: Analysis performed later found more than 15,000 TCR beta sequences associated with HLA alleles at 0.05 false discovery rate.

Details on this clone: The antigen is unknown.

The CDR3 spans 15 residues. V lost 5 bases to trimming and J lost 3 bases; unmatched junction nucleotides: 7. Germline lookup yields CDR1 SNHLY and CDR2 FYNNEI. PCR involved 60 Vbeta and 13 Jbeta primers. TCRdb's table, derived via immunoSEQ multiplex PCR, lists solely in-frame clones and lacks some. The sample consists of around 150,000 clones, roughly 70% of them appearing once. The chain employs TRBV2 and TRBJ1-3; 7 bases are a match to TRBD1. Sample: PBMCs. This receptor was taken from a woman in her forties or fifties in good health and CMV-seropositive. This chain's CDR3 is CASSHYGTVGNTIYF. CDR3 nucleotide sequence: TGTGCCAGCAGTCACTACGGGACAGTTGGAAACACCATATATTTT.